This T cell receptor (beta chain) appears in the sequencing data of a study of OX40 agonist ivuxolimab in advanced cancers. Profiled with immunoSEQ multiplex PCR; TCRdb holds only in-frame clones, not every one. The table has around 100,000 clones, nearly 90% seen once; the top ten hold roughly 0.15%. The CDR3 consists of 11 residues. Germline V lookup: CDR1 DFQATT, CDR2 SNEGSKA (reference sequence). The germline V and J ends were trimmed by 2 bases and 2 bases, with 3 bases remaining between them. The source material was CD4+ or CD8+ T cells sorted from blood, sampled in a trial of the OX40 agonist ivuxolimab. The chain couples TRBV20-1 to TRBJ2-5; no clear D gene. This clonotype originated in an adult with an advanced solid tumor such as melanoma, head and neck, liver or kidney cancer. The CDR3 here is CSARNQETQYF. Written as DNA, the CDR3 is TGCAGTGCTAGAAATCAAGAGACCCAGTACTTC.